What follows is one T cell receptor (beta chain) and its context. The record originates from a study of T cell repertoires in ileal Crohn's disease. Study background: At surgery, about 36% of patients smoked, with median disease duration 7.9 years.

Assay: immunoSEQ multiplex PCR; the TCRdb copy retains only in-frame clones and omits some. The repertoire includes approximately 4,200 clones, more than 55% of them detected once, and roughly a sixth sits in the top ten. Sequencing was carried out using ileal tissue. This TCR was recovered from an adult with Crohn's disease.

The CDR3 DNA is TGTGCCACCTCGGAGGGGGCCTTCTATGGCTACACCTTC. Encoded protein: CATSEGAFYGYTF. The V call is TRBV25-1, the J call TRBJ1-2; 7 bases match TRBD1. V lost 10 bases to trimming and J lost 4 bases; unmatched junction nucleotides: 9. CDR1 is MGHDK and CDR2 is SYGVNS in the germline V gene. The CDR3 sequence is 13 residues long.